These 24 T cell receptor beta chains originate from one sample sequenced in a study of T cells in Graves' hyperthyroidism and ophthalmopathy. Regions amplified from RNA transcripts were the TCR beta CDR3 regions. In the first-round RT-PCR of the TCR CDR3, the HTBI primer set was used. Via MiXCR, TCRdb re-called the multiplex PCR reads, giving one row per CDR3 protein. The sample contains about 98,000 distinct CDR3 sequences, approximately 42% of which appear only once. The sample consisted of peripheral blood or thyroid tissue (not recorded which). Every receptor here comes from a woman younger than 45 with Graves' hyperthyroidism.

The chain combines TRBV5-1 with TRBJ2-7, with 8 bases matching TRBD1. The CDR3 sequence is 16 residues long. Germline V gene sequence: CDR1 SGHRS, CDR2 YFSETQ. The V gene end was trimmed by 0 bases and the J gene end by 0 bases; junction bases not matched to a gene: 5. Written as DNA, the CDR3 is TGCGCCAGCAGCTTGGCCGGGACAGGCCGCTCCTACGAGCAGTACTTC. It is translated as CASSLAGTGRSYEQYF.

The sample holds many counts of this clonotype. CDR3 sequence (DNA): TGTGCCAGCAGCCACGGTGGCGGGGAGCTGTTTTTT. Encoded protein: CASSHGGGELFF. This chain joins TRBV7-8 and TRBJ2-2; D unresolved. Deletions cut 5 bases from V and 7 bases from J, with 8 bases between. The length of the CDR3 is 12 residues. CDR1 and CDR2 (germline): SGHVS, FQNEAQ.

This clonotype is classed as medium-sized. This chain connects TRBV5-5 to TRBJ2-5; no definite D call. Germline V gene lookup returns CDR1 SGHKS and CDR2 YYEKEE (reference sequence). The CDR3 length is 11 residues. V was shortened by 4 bases and J by 5 bases, with 6 bases between the two germline ends. The CDR3 DNA reads TGTGCCAGCAGCAAAGGGGAGACCCAGTACTTC. Its protein is CASSKGETQYF.

For this clonotype: The CDR3 ends on some other residue instead of the conserved phenylalanine or tryptophan, so this is likely a read error. This chain joins TRBV20-1 and TRBJ2-7; tentative D call: TRBD1 (5 bases). CDR1 and CDR2 from the germline V gene are DFQATT and SNEGSKA (reference sequence). The CDR3 is made up of 13 amino acids. Deletions cut 3 bases from V and 6 bases from J, with 15 bases between. CDR3 region: CSARPSGFGEQYL. CDR3 nucleotides: TGCAGTGCTAGGCCGTCAGGGTTCGGCGAGCAGTACCTC.

This clonotype was observed at least ten times. The chain uses TRBV19 and TRBJ1-2; TRBD1 is a possible D gene (6 bases). V was clipped by 7 bases and J by 0 bases, with 12 bases between them. Germline V gene sequence: CDR1 LNHDA, CDR2 SQIVND (reference sequence). This CDR3 comprises 14 residues. The CDR3 DNA reads TGTGCCAGTATCGGGACACCCGCTAACTATGGCTACACCTTC. Translating it yields CASIGTPANYGYTF. The full variable domain, its missing parts supplied by reference TRBV19 and TRBJ1-2, is DGGITQSPKYLFRKEGQNVTLSCEQNLNHDAMYWYRQDPGQGLRLIYYSQIVNDFQKGDIAEGYSVSREKKESFPLTVTSAQKNPTAFYLCASIGTPANYGYTFGSGTRLTVV.

The genes are TRBV20-1 and TRBJ2-5; 12 nucleotides match TRBD2. The V and J ends lost 6 bases and 4 bases, in that order; junction bases with no gene match: 12. This CDR3 region has 16 residues. Germline values: CDR1 DFQATT, CDR2 SNEGSKA (reference sequence). The CDR3 sequence is CSAEGSSGRAVETQYF. CDR3 in DNA: TGCAGTGCCGAGGGGTCTAGCGGGAGGGCCGTAGAGACCCAGTACTTC.

This clonotype was counted many times. Given a much more abundant clone one base away, this may be a read error. The chain combines TRBV2 with TRBJ2-5; 7 bases match TRBD2. Germline loops: CDR1 SNHLY, CDR2 FYNNEI. The CDR3 has 15 amino acids. With V trimmed by 0 bases and J by 2 bases, 3 bases remained unmatched. This CDR3 reads CASSEAGAGQETQYF. CDR3 nucleotide sequence: TGTGCCAGCAGTGAAGCGGGAGCGGGACAAGAGACCCAGTACTTC.

This clonotype was detected many times. The chain has TRBV28 and TRBJ1-5; the match to TRBD1 covers 10 bases. Trimming took 6 bases from V and 2 from J; bases not matched to a gene: 7. The CDR3 has 16 amino acids. CDR1 is MDHEN and CDR2 is SYDVKM in the germline V gene. For the CDR3, the DNA is TGTGCCAGCAGCCCGGACAGGGGGGGAGGCAATCAGCCCCAGCATTTT. Translation: CASSPDRGGGNQPQHF.

This clonotype was counted ten times or more. The rearrangement links TRBV12-3 or TRBV12-4 to TRBJ1-3; D perhaps matches TRBD1 (6 bases). The CDR3 spans 13 residues. Trimming stripped 6 bases from V and 2 bases from J, with 8 bases between. In DNA, the CDR3 is TGTGCCAGCAGCGGGACAACTGGAAACACCATATATTTT. Translation gives CASSGTTGNTIYF.

As regards this clonotype: Germline is not matched at one junction end, which may reflect a read error. The chain carries TRBV7-3 and TRBJ2-6; 7 bases agree with TRBD1. This CDR3 region has 16 residues. CDR1 is SGHTA, CDR2 FQGTGA, per germline. The CDR3 region is CASSLATGVGADVLTF. The CDR3, as DNA: TGTGCCAGCAGCCTGGCAACAGGGGTCGGGGCCGACGTCCTGACTTTC.

With respect to this clonotype: A junction boundary mismatches the germline segment, possibly from a read error. V and J are TRBV7-9 and TRBJ2-2; the match to TRBD2 covers 14 bases. The CDR3 totals 17 residues. Per germline, CDR1 SEHNR and CDR2 FQNEAQ (reference sequence). In DNA, the CDR3 is TGTGCCTGGAAGGCGACTAGCGGGAGGGCCAGCACCAGGGAGCTGTTTTTT. Its translation: CAWKATSGRASTRELFF.

The table lists this clonotype with many counts. This chain connects TRBV7-9 to TRBJ1-1; D remains ambiguous. Germline V gene lookup returns CDR1 SEHNR and CDR2 FQNEAQ (reference sequence). Deletions cut 5 bases from V and 3 bases from J, with 10 bases between. CDR3 length: 13 amino acids. The CDR3 nucleotides read TGTGCCAGCAGCGTCCTTGAGTACACTGAAGCTTTCTTT. Its translation is CASSVLEYTEAFF.

This clonotype is medium-sized within its sample. J is TRBJ1-4 and V is TRBV20-1, with D unclear. This CDR3 is 13 amino acids long. V lost 7 bases and J lost 0, with 9 bases in between. CDR1 is DFQATT, CDR2 SNEGSKA, per germline (reference sequence). The CDR3 here is CSGREATNEKLFF. In DNA, the CDR3 is TGCAGTGGAAGAGAGGCAACTAATGAAAAACTGTTTTTT.

This chain uses TRBV20-1 with TRBJ2-7; 7 nucleotides agree with TRBD2. Germline V gene lookup returns CDR1 DFQATT and CDR2 SNEGSKA (reference sequence). V lost 5 bases to trimming and J lost 2 bases; unmatched junction nucleotides: 6. The CDR3 extends over 13 amino acids. CDR3 nucleotides: TGCAGTGCTGGGACTAACCCTACCTACGAGCAGTACTTC. It translates to CSAGTNPTYEQYF.

There are many counts of this clonotype. This chain uses TRBV6-2 or TRBV6-3 with TRBJ2-3; no reliable D call. V was trimmed by 6 bases and J by 6 bases, leaving 10 bases between them. Germline CDR1 MNHEY, CDR2 SVGEGT. This CDR3 region has 12 residues. The CDR3 DNA reads TGTGCCAGCAGCCCTGGACGCGATACGCAGTATTTT. It translates to CASSPGRDTQYF.

This clonotype was seen many times. This chain links TRBV20-1 with TRBJ2-7, with 8 positions matching TRBD2. The CDR3 consists of 17 residues. V dropped 7 bases and J dropped 2; count of bases not matched to a gene: 19. Per germline, CDR1 DFQATT and CDR2 SNEGSKA (reference sequence). CDR3 nucleotide sequence: TGCAGTGGGGGACCTTTAGTGAATAGCGGGAAGGCCTACGAGCAGTACTTC. It translates to CSGGPLVNSGKAYEQYF.

The V call is TRBV28, the J call TRBJ2-3, with 12 positions matching TRBD2. Germline V gene lookup returns CDR1 MDHEN and CDR2 SYDVKM. CDR3 length: 13 amino acids. The trim removed 5 bases at V and 11 bases at J, leaving 5 bases unmatched. The CDR3 coding sequence is TGTGCCAGCAGTCCGAGACTAGCGGGAGAGCAGTATTTT. Its translation: CASSPRLAGEQYF.

This clonotype showed up many times. The chain joins TRBV20-1 to TRBJ2-7; TRBD1 is a possible D gene (6 bases). CDR3 length: 14 amino acids. CDR1 is DFQATT and CDR2 is SNEGSKA in the germline V gene (reference sequence). V dropped 0 bases and J dropped 1 base, with 10 bases sitting between them. The CDR3 protein is CSARDQGKSYEQYF. The CDR3 DNA reads as TGCAGTGCTAGAGATCAGGGGAAATCCTACGAGCAGTACTTC.

The chain uses TRBV4-2 and TRBJ2-7; D is unclear. The V gene lost 6 bases and the J gene lost 2 bases, with 20 bases spanning the gap. The CDR3 totals 16 residues. CDR1 and CDR2 from the germline V gene are LGHNA and YNFKEQ. The CDR3 DNA reads TGTGCCAGCAGTTTAGTGGGATTAAGGAGAACCTACGAGCAGTACTTC. Translation gives CASSLVGLRRTYEQYF.

This clonotype was detected ten times or more. J is TRBJ2-7 and V is TRBV20-1; 8 bases are a match to TRBD1. The CDR3 covers 14 residues. Losses at the gene ends were 4 bases for V and 7 bases for J; bases not matched to a gene: 12. Looked up from germline, CDR1 is DFQATT and CDR2 is SNEGSKA (reference sequence). The CDR3 bases are TGCAGTGCTACTAGTAGACAGGGGTCTGAGGAGCAGTACTTC. As protein: CSATSRQGSEEQYF.

CDR3 loop: CSVSDGDGYTF. As DNA, the CDR3 is TGCAGCGTTTCGGACGGAGATGGCTACACCTTC. This chain joins TRBV29-1 and TRBJ1-2; D is ambiguous. V dropped 5 bases and J dropped 6 bases, with 10 bases sitting between them. The CDR3 loop spans 11 amino acids. CDR1 and CDR2 (germline): SQVTM, ANQGSEA.

By frequency in the sample, this clonotype is medium-sized. V and J are TRBV20-1 and TRBJ2-7; TRBD2 might be the D (6 bases). This CDR3 has 15 residues. Deletions cut 1 base from V and 3 bases from J, with 16 bases between. In germline, CDR1 is DFQATT, CDR2 SNEGSKA (reference sequence). Written as DNA, the CDR3 is TGCAGTGCTAGAGGGGGTGGGGGGAGCCACTACGAGCAGTACTTC. This translates into CSARGGGGSHYEQYF.

The chain links TRBV3-1 to TRBJ2-7; D perhaps matches TRBD1 (6 bases). The germline V gene has CDR1 LGHDT and CDR2 YNNKEL (reference sequence). Trimming took 2 bases from V and 2 from J, leaving 13 bases between them. CDR3 length: 15 amino acids. This chain's CDR3 is CASSQNVGQTYEQYF. For the CDR3, the DNA is TGTGCCAGCAGCCAAAATGTTGGACAGACCTACGAGCAGTACTTC.

About this clonotype: As the CDR3 is not closed by the conserved phenylalanine or tryptophan, this likely results from a read error. The chain uses TRBV15 and TRBJ1-4; no clear D. The CDR3 covers 11 residues. Germline lookup yields CDR1 LNHNV and CDR2 YYDKDF (reference sequence). V lost 8 bases and J 8 bases, leaving 9 bases between the germline ends. CDR3 amino acids: CATPAREKLFI. The CDR3 nucleotides read TGTGCCACCCCGGCTCGGGAAAAACTGTTTATT.